The 6 T cell receptor beta chains below were found in one sample sequenced in a study of T cell responses to AZD1222 COVID-19 vaccine. This table comes from immunoSEQ multiplex PCR, and its TCRdb copy is limited to in-frame clones, with some not included. The data show fewer than 200,000 clones, around 88% seen once. Sequenced here: peripheral blood, sampled on day 0 of AZD1222 vaccination. These receptors came from an adult in good health.

This chain uses TRBV19 with TRBJ1-3; 7 nucleotides agree with TRBD1. Germline assignment: CDR1 LNHDA and CDR2 SQIVND (reference sequence). V gave up 5 bases and J gave up 4 bases; unmatched junction bases: 5. The CDR3 runs to 14 residues. CDR3 sequence: CASSDRASGNTIYF. CDR3 DNA: TGTGCCAGTAGTGACAGGGCATCCGGAAACACCATATATTTT.

V and J are TRBV7-2 and TRBJ1-5; D remains unclear. Per germline, CDR1 SGHTA and CDR2 FQGNSA. The CDR3 is made up of 14 amino acids. V was shortened by 0 bases and J by 5 bases, with 8 bases between the two germline ends. CDR3 bases: TGTGCCAGCAGCTTAGCGTGGCAGGATCAGCCCCAGCATTTT. This sequence encodes CASSLAWQDQPQHF. Full variable domain (outside the CDR3, taken from reference TRBV7-2 and TRBJ1-5): GAGVSQSPSNKVTEKGKDVELRCDPISGHTALYWYRQSLGQGLEFLIYFQGNSAPDKSGLPSDRFSAERTGGSVSTLTIQRTQQEDSAVYLCASSLAWQDQPQHFGDGTRLSIL.

The V gene is TRBV11-3, the J gene TRBJ2-5; TRBD2 is a possible D gene (7 bases). The CDR3 length is 15 residues. Germline V gene data show CDR1 as SGHNT and CDR2 as YENEEA. V lost 0 bases, J lost 5 bases, and 13 bases lay in between. CDR3: CASSLEGGRGETQYF. In nucleotides, the CDR3 is TGTGCCAGCAGCTTAGAGGGGGGGCGCGGGGAGACCCAGTACTTC.

The chain joins TRBV5-1 to TRBJ2-7, with 10 bases matching TRBD1. The CDR3 spans 14 residues. Germline V gives CDR1 SGHRS, CDR2 YFSETQ. After removal of 3 bases from V and 6 bases from J, the junction contained 6 bases not matched to a gene. CDR3 in amino acids: CASSSGTGVPEQYF. As DNA, the CDR3 is TGCGCCAGCAGCTCCGGGACAGGGGTTCCCGAGCAGTACTTC.

The chain has TRBV7-9 and TRBJ1-3; D call uncertain. Trimming removed 1 base from V and 0 bases from J, with 4 bases in between. The CDR3 has 14 amino acids. CDR1 is SEHNR and CDR2 is FQNEAQ in the germline V gene (reference sequence). CDR3 loop: CASSLDSSGNTIYF. The CDR3 coding sequence is TGTGCCAGCAGCTTAGATAGCTCTGGAAACACCATATATTTT.

The rearrangement links TRBV6-1 to TRBJ2-1; TRBD1 agrees at 9 bases. Germline V lookup: CDR1 MNHNS, CDR2 SASEGT. Trimming at V came to 4 bases and at J to 4 bases, leaving 8 bases not matched to a gene. The CDR3 has 16 residues. The CDR3, as DNA: TGTGCCAGCAGTGCGAGGACAGGGGAAGGGTACAATGAGCAGTTCTTC. Protein sequence: CASSARTGEGYNEQFF.